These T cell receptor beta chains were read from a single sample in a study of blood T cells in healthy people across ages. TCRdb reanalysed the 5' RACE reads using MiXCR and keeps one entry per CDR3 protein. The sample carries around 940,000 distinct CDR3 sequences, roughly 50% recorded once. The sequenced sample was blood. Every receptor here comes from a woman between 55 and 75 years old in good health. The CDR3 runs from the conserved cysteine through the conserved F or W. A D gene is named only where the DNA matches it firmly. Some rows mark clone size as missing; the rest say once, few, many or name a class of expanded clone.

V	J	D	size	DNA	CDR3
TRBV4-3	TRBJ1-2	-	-	TGCGCCAGCAGCCAAAACAACTATGGCTACACCTTC	CASSQNNYGYTF
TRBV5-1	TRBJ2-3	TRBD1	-	TGCGCCAGCGGGGATCCGGGACAGGGGGCAAGAGATACGCAGTATTTT	CASGDPGQGARDTQYF
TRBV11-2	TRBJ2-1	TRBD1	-	TGTGCCAGCAGCTTGTTCGGCACCCCGGGTCAGGGGGCTGAGCAGTTCTTC	CASSLFGTPGQGAEQFF
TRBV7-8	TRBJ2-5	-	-	TGTGCCAGCAGCCCCATGGGGACCGCCAGGCTCGCGACCCAGTACTTC	CASSPMGTARLATQYF
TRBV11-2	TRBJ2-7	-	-	TGTGCCAGCAGCTCGCTTGTCCGGGGCTACCACTACGAGCAGTACTTC	CASSSLVRGYHYEQYF
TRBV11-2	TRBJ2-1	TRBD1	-	TGTGCCAGCAGCGGGGGAACAGGGGCCTACAATGAGCAGTTCTTC	CASSGGTGAYNEQFF
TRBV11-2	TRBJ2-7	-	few	TGTGCCAGCAGCTTAGATAGGGGGGTTTTCTACGAGCAGTACTTC	CASSLDRGVFYEQYF
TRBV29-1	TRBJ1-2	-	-	TGCAGCGGTCAGGGGTACTATGGCTACACCTTC	CSGQGYYGYTF
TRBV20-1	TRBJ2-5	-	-	TGCAGTGCCCCGGGCCTGGAAGAGACCAGGTACTTC	CSAPGLEETRYF
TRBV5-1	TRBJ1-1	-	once	TGCGCCAGCAGACTCGGACCCCGGTGGGAAGCTTTCTTT	CASRLGPRWEAFF
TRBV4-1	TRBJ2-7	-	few	TGCGCCAGCAGCCAAGGGCACGGGGGCGCCTACGAGCAGTACTTC	CASSQGHGGAYEQYF
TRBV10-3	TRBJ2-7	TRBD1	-	TGTGCCATCAGTGAGTCGGACAGGGCCTCCTACGAGCAGTACTTC	CAISESDRASYEQYF
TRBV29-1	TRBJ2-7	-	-	TGCAGCGTTGACTCGAAGACTTGGGGGGTCCCCACGAACGAGCAGTACTTC	CSVDSKTWGVPTNEQYF
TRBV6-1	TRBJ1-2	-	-	TGTGCCAGGCTGAGGCATGGCTACACCTTC	CARLRHGYTF
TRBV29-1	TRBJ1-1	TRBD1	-	TGTAGCTATGTGACAGGGGCCACTGAAGCTTTCTTT	CSYVTGATEAFF
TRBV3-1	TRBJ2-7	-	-	TGTGCCAGCAGCCACCGAAGAGCCGATTACGAGCAGTACTTC	CASSHRRADYEQYF
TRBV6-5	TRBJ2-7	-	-	TGTGCCAGCAGTTACGGCGTGCCCACCCTTTCCGGGAAGACTACTATTACCTACGAGCAGTACTTC	CASSYGVPTLSGKTTITYEQYF
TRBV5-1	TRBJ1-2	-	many	TGCGCCAGCAGCTTGAAAGGGAACTATGGCTACACCTTC	CASSLKGNYGYTF
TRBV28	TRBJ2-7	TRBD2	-	TGTGCCAGCAGGGCGACTAGCGGAACCTACGAGCAGTACTTC	CASRATSGTYEQYF
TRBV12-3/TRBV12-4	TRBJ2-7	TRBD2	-	TGTGCCAGCAGTGAAAGACTAGCAGCGTACGAGCAGTACTTC	CASSERLAAYEQYF
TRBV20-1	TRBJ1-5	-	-	TGCAGTGCTAGAGGTTGGTCCAATCAGCCCCAGCATTTT	CSARGWSNQPQHF
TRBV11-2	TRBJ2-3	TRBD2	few	TGTGCCAGCAGCTTAGCCTTGACTAGCCCAGATACGCAGTATTTT	CASSLALTSPDTQYF
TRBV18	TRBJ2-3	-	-	TGTGCCAGCTTCAGCCCCGGGAAGGATACGCAGTATTTT	CASFSPGKDTQYF
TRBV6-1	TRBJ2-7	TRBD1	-	TGTGCCAGCAGTAAAGACAGGGAGCCCCTTTACGAGCAGTACTTC	CASSKDREPLYEQYF
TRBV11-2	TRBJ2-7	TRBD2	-	TGTGCCAGCAGCAATCAGGGACTAGGTCCCTACGAGCAGTACTTC	CASSNQGLGPYEQYF
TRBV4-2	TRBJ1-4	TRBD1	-	TGTGCCAGCAGCCAGACCGGACAGGGGGTTGGAGAAAAACTGTTTTTT	CASSQTGQGVGEKLFF
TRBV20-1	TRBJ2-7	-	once	TGCAGTGCTTCCCCCTCGACCCTTGGGACCTACGAGCAGTACTTC	CSASPSTLGTYEQYF
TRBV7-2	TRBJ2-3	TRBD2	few	TGTGCCAGCAGCTTAGGTCTAGCGGGAGGGTCAGATACGCAGTATTTT	CASSLGLAGGSDTQYF
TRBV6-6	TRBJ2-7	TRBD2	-	TGTGCCAGCAACCCTACTAGCGGAGTCTACGAGCAGTACTTC	CASNPTSGVYEQYF
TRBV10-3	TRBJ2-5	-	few	TGTGCCATCAGTGACCCCCCTAAGACCCAGTACTTC	CAISDPPKTQYF
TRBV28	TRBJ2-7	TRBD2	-	TGTGCCAGCAGTCCCCTCGGGACTAGCGGGAGTTACGAGCAGTACTTC	CASSPLGTSGSYEQYF
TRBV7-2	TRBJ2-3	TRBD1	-	TGTGCCAGCAGGTTGACAGGGAGAGATACGCAGTATTTT	CASRLTGRDTQYF
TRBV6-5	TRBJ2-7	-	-	TGTGCCAGCAGTTACGATTCAGGGATGGGGGAGCAGTACTTC	CASSYDSGMGEQYF
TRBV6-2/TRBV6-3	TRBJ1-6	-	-	TGTGCCAGCAGAGAACAGAATTCACCCCTCCACTTT	CASREQNSPLHF
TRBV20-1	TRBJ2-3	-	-	TGCAGTGCTGTGGGGACTAGCACAGATACGCAGTATTTT	CSAVGTSTDTQYF
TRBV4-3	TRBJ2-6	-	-	TGCGCCAGCAGAGGGGGTTACTCTGGGGCCAGCGTCCTGACTTTC	CASRGGYSGASVLTF
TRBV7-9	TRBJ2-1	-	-	TGTGCCAACAGCTTCGGTTCTGACAATGAGCAGTTCTTC	CANSFGSDNEQFF
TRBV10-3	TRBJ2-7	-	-	TGTGCCATCAATGATGGCAGGGGGGTCGCCTACGAGCAGTACTTC	CAINDGRGVAYEQYF
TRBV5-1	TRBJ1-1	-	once	TGCGCCAGCACTGATCCGAGTGGTAGGGCTGAAGCTTTCTTT	CASTDPSGRAEAFF
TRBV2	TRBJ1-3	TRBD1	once	TGTGCCAGCAGTGAGAACAGGGGGCACTCTGGAAACACCATATATTTT	CASSENRGHSGNTIYF
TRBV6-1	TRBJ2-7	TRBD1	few	TGTGCCAGCAGAGAATCGACAGGGATCGAGCAGTACTTC	CASRESTGIEQYF
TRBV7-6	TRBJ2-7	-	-	TGTGCCAGCAGCCTTCTCCAGGGAGACCTCTACGAGCAGTACTTC	CASSLLQGDLYEQYF
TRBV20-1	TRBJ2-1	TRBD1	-	TGCAGTGCAAAAACAGGGGGCTATTTCTACAATGAGCAGTTCTTC	CSAKTGGYFYNEQFF
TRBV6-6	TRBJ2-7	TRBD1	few	TGTGCCAGCAGTGCGCCGGGACAGGCCTACGAGCAGTACTTC	CASSAPGQAYEQYF
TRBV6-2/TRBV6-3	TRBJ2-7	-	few	TGTGCCAGCAGTTACCACGGTTACTACGAGCAGTACTTC	CASSYHGYYEQYF
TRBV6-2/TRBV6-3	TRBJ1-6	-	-	TGTGCCAGCAGTTGGATGATAGCAGAAGGGAGCTCCTATAATTCACCCCTCCACTTT	CASSWMIAEGSSYNSPLHF
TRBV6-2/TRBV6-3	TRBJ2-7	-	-	TGTGTCAGCAGTTACTCGAGTATCCAAACCTACGAGCAGTACTTC	CVSSYSSIQTYEQYF
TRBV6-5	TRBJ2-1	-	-	TGTGCCAGCAGACGTCGCAGGGTAACCCCCTACAATGAGCAGTTCTTC	CASRRRRVTPYNEQFF
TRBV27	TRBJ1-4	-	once	TGTGCCAGCAGTTCGTCAGGGGACGGAAAACTGTTTTTT	CASSSSGDGKLFF